The source of this T cell receptor beta chain is a study of T cells after yellow fever vaccination. Overall study findings and caveats: Bulk-population clonotypes that are abundant could appear as contaminants in FACS-sorted repertoires. Most clones from primary vaccination resurfaced after the booster (around 95% CD4, 88% CD8). By day 5 rather than day 15, the secondary response had peaked, though it was weaker.

The CDR3 is 15 amino acids. CDR1 and CDR2 (germline): SGHAT, FQDESV (reference sequence). V lost 5 bases and J lost 3, with 17 bases in between. Note on this clonotype: The antigen remains unidentified.

Production of TCR cDNA was by 5'RACE template switching, which also added a universal primer site and UMIs. TCRdb used MiXCR to reprocess the 5' RACE reads, holding one entry per CDR3 protein. The data contain 120,000 or so distinct CDR3 sequences, around 15% of them singletons. The specimen comprised CD8+ T cells sorted from PBMCs, sampled 5 days after the yellow fever booster vaccination. The source of this sequence is a man between 18 and 29 years old who received the YFV17D yellow fever vaccine. The V gene is TRBV11-1, the J gene TRBJ2-7; TRBD2 is a possible D gene (5 bases). CDR3 coding DNA: TGTGCCAGCAGCCCCTGGGAGAGCCCCCACTACGAGCAGTACTTC. Translation: CASSPWESPHYEQYF.